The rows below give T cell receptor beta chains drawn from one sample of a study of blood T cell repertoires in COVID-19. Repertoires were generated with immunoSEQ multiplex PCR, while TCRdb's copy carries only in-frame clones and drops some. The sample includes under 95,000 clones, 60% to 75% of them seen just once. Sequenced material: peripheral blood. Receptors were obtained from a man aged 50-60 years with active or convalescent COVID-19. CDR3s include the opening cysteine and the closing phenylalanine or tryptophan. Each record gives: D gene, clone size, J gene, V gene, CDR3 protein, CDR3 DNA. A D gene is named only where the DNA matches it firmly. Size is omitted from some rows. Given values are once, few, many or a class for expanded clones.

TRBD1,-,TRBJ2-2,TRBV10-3,CAISGQGDTGELFF,TGTGCCATCAGCGGACAGGGAGACACCGGGGAGCTGTTTTTT
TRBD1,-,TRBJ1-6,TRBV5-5,CASSPAGTGNSPLHF,TGTGCCAGCAGCCCCGCCGGGACAGGCAATTCACCCCTCCACTTT
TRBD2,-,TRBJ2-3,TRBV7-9,CASSPGLTSTDTQYF,TGTGCCAGCAGCCCGGGACTAACTAGCACAGATACGCAGTATTTT
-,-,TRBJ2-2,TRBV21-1,CASSKRLVWRTGELFF,TGTGCCAGCAGCAAAAGACTAGTTTGGCGCACCGGGGAGCTGTTTTTT
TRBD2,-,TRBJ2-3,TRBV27,CASSLPGGSTDTQYF,TGTGCCAGCAGTTTACCCGGGGGGTCCACAGATACGCAGTATTTT
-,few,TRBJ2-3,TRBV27,CARRGDRTNTQYF,TGTGCCAGGAGAGGAGACCGCACAAATACGCAGTATTTT
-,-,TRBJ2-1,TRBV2,CASSRGLGNEQFF,TGTGCCAGCAGCAGGGGCCTAGGCAATGAGCAGTTCTTC
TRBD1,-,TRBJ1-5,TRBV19,CASSLDRGGQPQHF,TGTGCCAGTAGTCTGGACAGGGGAGGTCAGCCCCAGCATTTT
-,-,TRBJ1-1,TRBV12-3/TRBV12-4,CASSPQRAEAFF,TGTGCCAGCAGTCCCCAGCGGGCTGAAGCTTTCTTT
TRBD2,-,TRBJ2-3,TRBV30,CAWSVLARGGTDTQYF,TGTGCCTGGAGTGTACTGGCGCGGGGGGGCACAGATACGCAGTATTTT
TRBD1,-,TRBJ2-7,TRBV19,CASSDRGNFYEQYF,TGTGCCAGTTCGGACAGGGGAAATTTCTACGAGCAGTACTTC
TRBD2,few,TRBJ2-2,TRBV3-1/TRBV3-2,CASSLRTSLAGELFF,TGTGCCAGCAGCCTACGGACTAGCCTGGCCGGGGAGCTGTTTTTT
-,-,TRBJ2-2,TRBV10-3,CAISERDSTGELFF,TGTGCCATCAGTGAGAGGGACTCCACCGGGGAGCTGTTTTTT
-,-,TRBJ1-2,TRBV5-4,CASREGGMGGYTF,TGTGCCAGCAGGGAAGGAGGGATGGGTGGCTACACCTTC
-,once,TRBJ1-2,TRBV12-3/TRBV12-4,CASDFGTHGYTF,TGTGCCAGCGATTTCGGGACACATGGCTACACCTTC
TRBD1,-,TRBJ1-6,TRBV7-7,CASSSCRRDREASPLHF,TGTGCTAGCAGCTCGTGCCGAAGGGACAGGGAAGCTTCACCCCTCCACTTT
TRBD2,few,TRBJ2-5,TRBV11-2,CASSFRGEETQYF,TGTGCCAGCAGCTTTCGGGGGGAAGAGACCCAGTACTTC
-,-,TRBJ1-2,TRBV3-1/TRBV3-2,CASSLTTGGYTF,TGTGCCAGCAGCCTAACGACCGGGGGCTACACCTTC
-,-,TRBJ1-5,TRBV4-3,CASSQSKVQPQHF,TGCGCCAGCAGCCAATCTAAAGTTCAGCCCCAGCATTTT
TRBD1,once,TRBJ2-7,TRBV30,CAWVHRDRVNEQYF,TGTGCCTGGGTCCACCGGGACAGGGTAAACGAGCAGTACTTC
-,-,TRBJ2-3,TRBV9,CASSAAGSSTDTQYF,TGTGCCAGCAGCGCCGCGGGTAGTAGCACAGATACGCAGTATTTT
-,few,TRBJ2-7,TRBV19,CASSKDRHEQYF,TGTGCCAGTAGTAAGGACAGACACGAGCAGTACTTC
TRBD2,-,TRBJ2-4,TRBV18,CASSPPGLAGGGTKNIQYF,TGTGCCAGCTCACCCCCCGGACTAGCGGGGGGGGGAACCAAAAACATTCAGTACTTC
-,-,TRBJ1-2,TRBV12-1,CASSFRFMSYTF,TGTGCCAGCAGCTTTCGGTTTATGAGCTACACCTTC
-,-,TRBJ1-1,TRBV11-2,CASSLVEGTEAFF,TGTGCCAGCAGCTTAGTGGAGGGCACTGAAGCTTTCTTT
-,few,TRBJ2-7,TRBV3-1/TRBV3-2,CASSQSRVNYEQYF,TGTGCCAGCAGCCAAAGCAGGGTCAACTACGAGCAGTACTTC
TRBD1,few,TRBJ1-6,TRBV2,CASNRQGSDSPLHF,TGTGCCAGCAACCGACAGGGGTCGGATTCACCCCTCCACTTT
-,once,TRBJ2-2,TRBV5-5,CASQAPHVGELFF,TGTGCCAGCCAGGCTCCTCACGTCGGGGAGCTGTTTTTT
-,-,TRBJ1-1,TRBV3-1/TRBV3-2,CASSQALRGNTEAFF,TGTGCCAGCAGCCAAGCCCTCAGGGGGAACACTGAAGCTTTCTTT
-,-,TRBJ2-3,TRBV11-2,CASSLDQGTDTQYF,TGTGCCAGCAGCTTAGATCAGGGAACAGATACGCAGTATTTT
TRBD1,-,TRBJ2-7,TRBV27,CASSFRGQGYEQYF,TGTGCCAGCAGTTTTAGGGGACAGGGCTACGAGCAGTACTTC
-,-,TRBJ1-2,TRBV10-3,CAIISDYGYTF,TGTGCCATCATTTCTGACTATGGCTACACCTTC